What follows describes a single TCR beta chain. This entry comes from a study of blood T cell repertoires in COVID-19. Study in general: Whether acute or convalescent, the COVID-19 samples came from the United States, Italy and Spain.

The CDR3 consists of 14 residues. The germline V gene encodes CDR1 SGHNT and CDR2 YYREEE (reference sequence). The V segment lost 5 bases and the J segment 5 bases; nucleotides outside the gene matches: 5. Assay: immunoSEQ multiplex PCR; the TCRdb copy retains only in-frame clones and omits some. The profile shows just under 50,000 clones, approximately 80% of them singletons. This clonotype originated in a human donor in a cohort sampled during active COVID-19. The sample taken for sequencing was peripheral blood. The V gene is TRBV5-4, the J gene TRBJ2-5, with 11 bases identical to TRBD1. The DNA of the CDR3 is TGTGCCAGCAGTCTGGACAGGGGGCAGGAGACCCAGTACTTC. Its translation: CASSLDRGQETQYF. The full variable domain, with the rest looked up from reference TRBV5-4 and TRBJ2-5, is ETGVTQSPTHLIKTRGQQVTLRCSSQSGHNTVSWYQQALGQGPQFIFQYYREEENGRGNFPPRFSGLQFPNYSSELNVNALELDDSALYLCASSLDRGQETQYFGPGTRLLVL.